One sample yielded the 29 T cell receptor beta chains listed below, sequenced in a study of tumor-infiltrating lymphocytes in primary liver carcinoma (dated by TCRdb to 2015 to 2018). The run used an Illumina HiSeq 2500. Starting from approximately 500 ng total RNA, TCRbeta-specific cDNA was produced by reverse transcription with a constant-region primer and ProtoScript II reverse transcriptase. Three nested multiplex PCR rounds, following a slightly modified ARM-PCR procedure, were used to build the TCRbeta libraries. The first two PCR rounds used multiplex TRBV1-TRBV30 forward primers with a Cbeta reverse primer, each for roughly 11 cycles. TCRdb's own reprocessing of the public reads used fastp at Q25 and MiXCR and kept productive beta chains. Duplicate CDR3 protein sequences are folded into a single record with the most common DNA and genes. A total of approximately 330,000 distinct CDR3 sequences appear in this sample, 65% of them only once. Approximately 5.9% of the sample comes from the top ten.

TRIzol reagent was used to extract blood RNA from unsorted whole blood, while the DNeasy Blood & Tissue kit provided the germline DNA. Sequenced input: peripheral blood. The receptor source for this set is a middle-aged man with primary liver carcinoma and hepatitis B virus infection.

This clonotype was picked up a small number of times. The CDR3 is CASSLVGQGAYEQFF. CDR3 sequence (DNA): TGTGCCAGCAGCTTGGTGGGACAGGGGGCGTATGAGCAGTTCTTC. The chain uses TRBV5-6 and TRBJ2-1, with TRBD1 matching 12 bases. CDR1 SGHDT and CDR2 YYEEEE come from the germline V gene. CDR3 length: 15 amino acids. The V and J ends lost 0 bases and 8 bases, in that order; junction bases with no gene match: 3.

Notes on this clonotype: One junction end disagrees with the germline gene, perhaps due to a read error. This sequence joins TRBV11-3 and TRBJ2-2; D gene uncertain. CDR3 length equals 12 residues. Germline CDR1 SGHNT, CDR2 YENEEA. In DNA form, the CDR3 reads TGTGCCAGCAACTTAGTATCGGGGGAGCTGTTTTTT. This codes for CASNLVSGELFF.

The CDR3 DNA sequence: TGTGCCAGCAGTTACTCTCAACCTGCCTTGACGGGACACTACTCTGGGGCCAACGTCCTGACTTTC. Translated: CASSYSQPALTGHYSGANVLTF. The chain uses TRBV6-5 and TRBJ2-6; the D gene is possibly TRBD1 (6 bases). Germline CDR1 MNHEY, CDR2 SVGAGI. The CDR3 has 22 amino acids. V lost 0 bases and J lost 0, with 24 bases in between.

The chain joins TRBV28 to TRBJ2-7; 12 bases agree with TRBD2. V gave up 6 bases and J gave up 2 bases; unmatched junction bases: 5. The CDR3 consists of 15 residues. Germline assignment: CDR1 MDHEN and CDR2 SYDVKM. As DNA, the CDR3 is TGTGCCAGCAGCTATCGGACTAGCGGGACCTACGAGCAGTACTTC. Its translation is CASSYRTSGTYEQYF.

This clonotype has a count of ten or more. The rearrangement uses TRBV5-4 and TRBJ2-3; D gene uncertain. The CDR3 length is 16 residues. Trimming removed 2 bases at V and 0 bases at J, with 13 bases between. Germline V CDR1 and CDR2: SGHNT, YYREEE (reference sequence). Written as DNA, the CDR3 is TGTGCCAGCAGCTTTGACGCTGGACCAAGCACAGATACGCAGTATTTT. It specifies CASSFDAGPSTDTQYF.

This clonotype was seen ten or more times. The chain has TRBV29-1 and TRBJ2-1; 8 bases are shared with TRBD1. V was clipped by 3 bases and J by 3 bases; unmatched bases: 7. CDR1 is SQVTM and CDR2 is ANQGSEA in the germline V gene. The CDR3 is 15 residues long. The CDR3 DNA follows: TGCAGCGTTGAGGACAGGGAAAGGGTCTACAATGAGCAGTTCTTC. It translates to CSVEDRERVYNEQFF.

In this sample, this clonotype turned up many times. The V gene is TRBV6-2 or TRBV6-3, the J gene TRBJ2-7; 8 bases line up with TRBD2. The CDR3 has 15 amino acids. CDR1 and CDR2 from the germline V gene are MNHEY and SVGEGT. Trimming at V came to 1 base and at J to 2 bases, leaving 4 bases not matched to a gene. CDR3 DNA: TGTGCCAGCAGTTACTTTGCGGGAGGTCCCTACGAGCAGTACTTC. Its protein product is CASSYFAGGPYEQYF.

This clonotype was picked up many times. This chain joins TRBV6-1 and TRBJ1-2, with D tentatively TRBD1 (5 bases). V was trimmed by 2 bases and J by 5 bases, leaving 18 bases between them. The germline V gene encodes CDR1 MNHNS and CDR2 SASEGT. This CDR3 spans 16 amino acids. The chain's CDR3 is CASSETFQGSSYGYTF. CDR3 DNA sequence: TGTGCCAGCAGTGAAACGTTCCAGGGTTCCTCTTATGGCTACACCTTC.

This clonotype was detected many times. The rearrangement links TRBV12-3 or TRBV12-4 to TRBJ1-1, with 7 nucleotides matching TRBD1. CDR3 length: 12 residues. J gave up 7 bases and V 3 bases, and 2 bases lay outside the gene matches. CDR3 coding DNA: TGTGCCAGCAGTTTCGGGACAGTTGAAGCTTTCTTT. Translating gives CASSFGTVEAFF.

The CDR3 spells CAWSGTTGNTIYF. In DNA form, the CDR3 reads TGTGCCTGGAGTGGGACAACTGGAAACACCATATATTTT. The V and J genes are TRBV30 and TRBJ1-3, with D perhaps matching TRBD1 (5 bases). CDR1 is GTSNPN, CDR2 SVGIG, per germline (reference sequence). The V end lost 1 base, the J end lost 2 bases, and 6 bases lay between the germline ends. The CDR3 sequence is 13 residues long.

Ten or more counts support this clonotype. The chain couples TRBV5-1 to TRBJ2-7; D is uncertain. The germline V gene encodes CDR1 SGHRS and CDR2 YFSETQ. CDR3 length: 16 amino acids. The ends were cut back, 0 bases at V and 2 bases at J, with 15 bases in the middle. The CDR3 sequence is CASSLAQNLLPYEQYF. Written as DNA, the CDR3 is TGCGCCAGCAGCTTGGCCCAGAACCTGTTGCCCTACGAGCAGTACTTC.

This clonotype was seen only a few times. The rearrangement links TRBV5-1 to TRBJ2-7, with D perhaps TRBD2 (6 bases). Between the trimmed V and J ends, which lost 1 base and 4 bases, there was a span of 12 bases. Germline-derived CDR1 and CDR2 are SGHRS and YFSETQ. This CDR3 is 14 amino acids long. The DNA of the CDR3 is TGCGCCAGCAGCTTGTCGGGAGAACCATACGAGCAGTACTTC. Translating gives CASSLSGEPYEQYF.

Comment on this clonotype: Relative to the germline gene, one junction end is altered; a read error may explain this. CDR3 coding DNA: TGTGCCAGGAGTAGTGGGAGCTCTTGGGCCAACGTCCTGACTTTC. Its protein is CARSSGSSWANVLTF. This sequence joins TRBV11-1 and TRBJ2-6, with a weak D call TRBD2 (5 bases). Germline-derived CDR1 and CDR2 are SGHAT and FQDESV (reference sequence). The CDR3 covers 15 residues.

This chain uses TRBV28 with TRBJ1-1; tentatively, D is TRBD1 (6 bases). The J call may not be correct, given that the DNA end is closer to TRBJ2-5. Germline V CDR1 and CDR2: MDHEN, SYDVKM. The CDR3 totals 13 residues. CDR3 sequence: CASSLGQTGTQYF. In DNA, the CDR3 is TGTGCCAGCAGCCTTGGACAGACAGGGACCCAGTACTTC.

The J gene is TRBJ2-5, the V gene TRBV5-1; D is undetermined. V shed 5 bases and J shed 5 bases, with 13 bases lying between them. The CDR3 covers 13 residues. Per the germline V gene, CDR1 is SGHRS and CDR2 is YFSETQ. The CDR3 protein is CASSLPGKETQYF. For the CDR3, the DNA is TGCGCCAGCAGTCTCCCTGGGAAGGAGACCCAGTACTTC.

Of note for this clonotype: A read error may produce the germline difference seen at one junction end. The CDR3 loop is CASSLGQCNQPQHF. The CDR3 bases are TGTGCCAGCAGTTTGGGACAATGCAATCAGCCACAGCATTTT. V gene TRBV6-2 or TRBV6-3 combines with J gene TRBJ1-5; TRBD1 might be the D (6 bases). Germline loops: CDR1 MNHEY, CDR2 SVGEGT. CDR3 length: 14 amino acids.

This sequence joins TRBV5-1 and TRBJ2-3; 7 bases are a match to TRBD2. Germline CDR1 and CDR2: SGHRS and YFSETQ. Trimming at V came to 1 base and at J to 1 base, leaving 6 bases not matched to a gene. The CDR3 is 16 amino acids. The CDR3 here is CASSLSRGRGTDTQYF. CDR3 DNA: TGCGCCAGCAGCTTGAGTCGCGGGAGAGGCACAGATACGCAGTATTTT.

This clonotype was counted a single time. The CDR3: CASSLTDGTDTQYF. CDR3 sequence (DNA): TGTGCCAGCAGCTTGACTGACGGGACAGATACGCAGTATTTT. The chain combines TRBV5-5 with TRBJ2-3; D is uncertain. CDR3 length: 14 amino acids. CDR1 is SGHKS, CDR2 YYEKEE, per germline (reference sequence). With 1 base removed from V and 3 bases from J, the gap between germline ends came to 9 bases.

This clonotype was seen only once. Possible read error: a much larger clone is one base away. This chain joins TRBV7-9 and TRBJ2-7; 8 bases are a match to TRBD1. Germline V gives CDR1 SEHNR, CDR2 FQNEAQ (reference sequence). The CDR3 runs 15 residues. CDR3 amino acids: CSSSSRQGKGYEQYF. The CDR3 bases are TGTTCCAGCAGCTCTAGACAGGGGAAAGGGTACGAGCAGTACTTC.

The V and J genes are TRBV5-4 and TRBJ2-5, with TRBD2 matching over 7 bases. The length of the CDR3 is 15 residues. Germline V gives CDR1 SGHNT, CDR2 YYREEE (reference sequence). Trimming cost V 6 bases and J 5 bases; bases outside gene matches: 13. The DNA for the CDR3 is TGTGCCAGCATCTTAGCGCTAGCGGTAGCTGAGACCCAGTACTTC. Translated, it gives CASILALAVAETQYF. The entire variable domain, with the rest obtained from reference TRBV5-4 and TRBJ2-5, is as follows: ETGVTQSPTHLIKTRGQQVTLRCSSQSGHNTVSWYQQALGQGPQFIFQYYREEENGRGNFPPRFSGLQFPNYSSELNVNALELDDSALYLCASILALAVAETQYFGPGTRLLVL.

Worth noting for this clonotype: A read error may explain this, as a much larger clone is one base away. The chain has TRBV10-3 and TRBJ2-7; the D gene is possibly TRBD1 (5 bases). This CDR3 is built from 14 residues. CDR1 and CDR2 from the germline V gene are ENHRY and SYGVKD. DNA for the CDR3: TGTGCCATCGGTGAGTCGAACCAGGGCTACGAGCAGTACTTC. This codes for CAIGESNQGYEQYF.

Worth noting for this clonotype: The junction shows a germline mismatch at one end, possibly a read error. In DNA form, the CDR3 reads TGTGCCAGCAGCCCCGGGACAGGGAGCTTCACAGATACACAGTATTTT. Its protein product is CASSPGTGSFTDTQYF. The rearrangement uses TRBV11-2 and TRBJ2-3, with 9 bases identical to TRBD1. Per the germline V gene, CDR1 is SGHAT and CDR2 is FQNNGV. The CDR3 has 16 amino acids.

This clonotype was seen only a few times. This chain uses TRBV10-3 with TRBJ2-4, with a possible D match to TRBD1 (5 bases). V was shortened by 5 bases and J by 3 bases, with 11 bases between the two germline ends. Germline loops: CDR1 ENHRY, CDR2 SYGVKD. The CDR3 sequence is 14 residues long. As DNA, the CDR3 is TGTGCCATCAGTTCAGGGCAGGTCAAAAACATTCAGTACTTC. Its translation is CAISSGQVKNIQYF.

Concerning this clonotype itself: Sequence at one end of the junction differs from germline and may be a read error. The rearrangement uses TRBV11-1 and TRBJ2-7, with TRBD2 matching over 13 bases. CDR1 is SGHAT and CDR2 is FQDESV in the germline V gene (reference sequence). The CDR3 is 17 amino acids. The CDR3 coding sequence is TGTCCCAGCAGCGCGGAACTAGCGGGAGGGCCTTTGGGCGAGCAGTACTTC. Its protein product is CPSSAELAGGPLGEQYF. Drawing the rest from reference TRBV11-1 and TRBJ2-7, the complete variable domain is EAEVAQSPRYKITEKSQAVAFWCDPISGHATLYWYRQILGQGPELLVQFQDESVVDDSQLPKDRFSAERLKGVDSTLKIQPAELGDSAMYLCPSSAELAGGPLGEQYFGPGTRLTVT.

The chain employs TRBV29-1 and TRBJ1-2; D not certain. The CDR3 is 12 residues long. V lost 7 bases and J lost 4, with 13 bases in between. Per the germline V gene, CDR1 is SQVTM and CDR2 is ANQGSEA. The CDR3 DNA reads as TGCAGCGGGAAGGTCGGGTCCTATGGCTACACCTTC. Translation: CSGKVGSYGYTF.

A remark on this clonotype: This sequence may be a read error, since a much larger clone differs from it by one base. V is TRBV7-9 and J is TRBJ2-7, with D perhaps matching TRBD1 or TRBD2 (6 bases each). Germline CDR1 SEHNR, CDR2 FQNEAQ (reference sequence). The CDR3 runs 13 residues. Here the CDR3 reads CASGGRGTYGQYF. The CDR3 coding sequence is TGTGCCAGCGGGGGGCGGGGTACCTACGGGCAGTACTTC. The complete variable domain, with remaining parts taken from reference TRBV7-9 and TRBJ2-7, reads DTGVSQNPRHKITKRGQNVTFRCDPISEHNRLYWYRQTLGQGPEFLTYFQNEAQLEKSRLLSDRFSAERPKGSFSTLEIQRTEQGDSAMYLCASGGRGTYGQYFGPGTRLTVT.

The DNA of the CDR3 is TGTGCCAGCATGACAGGGGCGGACTATGGCTACACCTTC. It yields the protein CASMTGADYGYTF. The V gene is TRBV2, the J gene TRBJ1-2; 8 bases agree with TRBD1. The germline gives CDR1 SNHLY, CDR2 FYNNEI. The CDR3 extends over 13 amino acids. With V trimmed by 7 bases and J by 3 bases, 4 bases remained unmatched.

At least ten counts were recorded for this clonotype. The chain has TRBV11-2 and TRBJ1-1, with 7 bases fitting TRBD1. The CDR3 is 16 residues long. Germline loops: CDR1 SGHAT, CDR2 FQNNGV. Trimming cost V 5 bases and J 1 base; bases outside gene matches: 10. CDR3 DNA: TGTGCCAGCAGCCCCGTCACAGGGGCTCAGAACACTGAAGCTTTCTTT. Its translation: CASSPVTGAQNTEAFF.

Comments on this clonotype: This may arise from a read error, as a much more abundant clone is one base away. The J gene is TRBJ1-1, the V gene TRBV10-3, with no clear D. Deletions cut 3 bases from V and 1 base from J, with 12 bases between. Per germline, CDR1 ENHRY and CDR2 SYGVKD. The CDR3 sequence is 15 residues long. In nucleotides, the CDR3 is TGTGCCATCAGTGATACCCGGGCAGGGAACACTGAAGCTTTCTTT. Encoded protein: CAISDTRAGNTEAFF.